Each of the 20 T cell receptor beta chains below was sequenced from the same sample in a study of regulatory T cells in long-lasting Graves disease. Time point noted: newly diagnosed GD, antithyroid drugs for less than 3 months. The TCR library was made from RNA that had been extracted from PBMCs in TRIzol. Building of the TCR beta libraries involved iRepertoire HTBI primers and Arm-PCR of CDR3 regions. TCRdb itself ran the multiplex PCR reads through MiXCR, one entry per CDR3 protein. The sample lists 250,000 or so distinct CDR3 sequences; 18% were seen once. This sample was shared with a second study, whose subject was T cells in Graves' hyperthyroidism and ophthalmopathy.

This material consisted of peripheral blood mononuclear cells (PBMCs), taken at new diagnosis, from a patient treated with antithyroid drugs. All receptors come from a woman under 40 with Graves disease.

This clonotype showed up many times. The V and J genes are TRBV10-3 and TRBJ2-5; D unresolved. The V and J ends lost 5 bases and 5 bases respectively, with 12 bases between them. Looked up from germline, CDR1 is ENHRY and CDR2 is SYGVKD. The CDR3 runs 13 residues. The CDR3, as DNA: TGTGCCATCAGTTCAACGGACCTGGAGACCCAGTACTTC. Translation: CAISSTDLETQYF.

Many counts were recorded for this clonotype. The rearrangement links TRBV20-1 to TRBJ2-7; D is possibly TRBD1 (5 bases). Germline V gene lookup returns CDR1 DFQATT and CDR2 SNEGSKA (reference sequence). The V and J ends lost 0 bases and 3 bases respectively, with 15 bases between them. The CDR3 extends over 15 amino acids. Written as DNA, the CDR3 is TGCAGTGCTAGAGATCAGGGCCGGCCCATCTACGAGCAGTACTTC. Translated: CSARDQGRPIYEQYF.

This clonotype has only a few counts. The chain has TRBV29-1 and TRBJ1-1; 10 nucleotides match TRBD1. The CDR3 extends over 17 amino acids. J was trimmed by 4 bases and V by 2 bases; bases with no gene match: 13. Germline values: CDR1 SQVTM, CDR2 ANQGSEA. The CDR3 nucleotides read TGCAGCGTTGAACTAACAGCCCGGGACAGGGGACCCACTGAAGCTTTCTTT. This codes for CSVELTARDRGPTEAFF.

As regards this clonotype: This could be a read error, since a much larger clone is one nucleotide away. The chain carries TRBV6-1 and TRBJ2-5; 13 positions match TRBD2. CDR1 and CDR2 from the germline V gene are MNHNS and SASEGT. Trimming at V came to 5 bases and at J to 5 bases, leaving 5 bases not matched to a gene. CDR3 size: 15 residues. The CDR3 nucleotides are TGTGCCAGCAGTAAACTAGCGGGGGGGCGGGAGACCCAGTACTTC. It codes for CASSKLAGGRETQYF.

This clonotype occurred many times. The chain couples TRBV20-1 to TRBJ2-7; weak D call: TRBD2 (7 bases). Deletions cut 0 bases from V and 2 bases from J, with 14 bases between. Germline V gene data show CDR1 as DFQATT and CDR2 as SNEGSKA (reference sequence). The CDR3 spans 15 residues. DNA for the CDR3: TGCAGTGCTAGAGATTTCGAGGGGGGGCCCTACGAGCAGTACTTC. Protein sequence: CSARDFEGGPYEQYF.

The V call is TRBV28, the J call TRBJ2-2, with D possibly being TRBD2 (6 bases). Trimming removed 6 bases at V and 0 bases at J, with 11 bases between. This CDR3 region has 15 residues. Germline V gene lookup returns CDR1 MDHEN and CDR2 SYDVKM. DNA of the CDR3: TGTGCCAGCAGCTGGGACTTTGCGAACACCGGGGAGCTGTTTTTT. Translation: CASSWDFANTGELFF.

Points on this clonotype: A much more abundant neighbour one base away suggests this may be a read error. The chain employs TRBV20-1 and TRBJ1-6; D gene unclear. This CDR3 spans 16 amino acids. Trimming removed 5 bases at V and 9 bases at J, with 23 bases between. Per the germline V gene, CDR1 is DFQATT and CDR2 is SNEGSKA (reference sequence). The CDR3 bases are TGCAGTGCTCAATACCCCAGGCAGGCCCTTCGTTCACCCCTCCACTTT. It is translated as CSAQYPRQALRSPLHF.

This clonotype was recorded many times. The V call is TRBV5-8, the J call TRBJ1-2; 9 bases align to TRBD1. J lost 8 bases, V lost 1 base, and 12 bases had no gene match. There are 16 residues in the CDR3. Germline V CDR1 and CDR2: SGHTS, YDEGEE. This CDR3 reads CASSLSRTGAGGGYTF. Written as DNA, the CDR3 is TGTGCCAGCAGCTTGAGCAGGACAGGGGCCGGAGGGGGCTACACCTTC.

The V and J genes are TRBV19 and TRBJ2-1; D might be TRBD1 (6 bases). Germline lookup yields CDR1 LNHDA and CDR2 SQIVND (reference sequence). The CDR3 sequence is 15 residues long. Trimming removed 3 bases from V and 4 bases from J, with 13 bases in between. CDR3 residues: CASSIPRTAYNEQFF. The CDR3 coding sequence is TGTGCCAGTAGTATCCCTCGGACAGCGTACAATGAGCAGTTCTTC.

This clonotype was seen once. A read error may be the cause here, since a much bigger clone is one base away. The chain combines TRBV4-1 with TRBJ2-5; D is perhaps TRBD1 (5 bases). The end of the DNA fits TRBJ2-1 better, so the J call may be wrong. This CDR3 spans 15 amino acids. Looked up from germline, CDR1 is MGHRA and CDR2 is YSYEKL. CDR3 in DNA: TGCGCCAGCAGCCAAGATGTTGGCAGGGCCTACGAGCAGTTCTTC. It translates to CASSQDVGRAYEQFF.

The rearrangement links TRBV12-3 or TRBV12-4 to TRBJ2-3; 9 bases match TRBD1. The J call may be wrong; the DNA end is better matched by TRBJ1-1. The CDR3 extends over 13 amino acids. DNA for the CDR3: TGTGCCAGCAGTCCCGGGACAGGGCGGGAAGCTTTCTTT. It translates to CASSPGTGREAFF.

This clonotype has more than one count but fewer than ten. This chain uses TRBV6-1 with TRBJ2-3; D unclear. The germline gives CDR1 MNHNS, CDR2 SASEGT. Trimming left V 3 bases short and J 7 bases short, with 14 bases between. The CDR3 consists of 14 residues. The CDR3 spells CASSDKQPTHTQYF. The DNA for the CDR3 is TGTGCCAGCAGTGATAAACAGCCAACGCATACGCAGTATTTT.

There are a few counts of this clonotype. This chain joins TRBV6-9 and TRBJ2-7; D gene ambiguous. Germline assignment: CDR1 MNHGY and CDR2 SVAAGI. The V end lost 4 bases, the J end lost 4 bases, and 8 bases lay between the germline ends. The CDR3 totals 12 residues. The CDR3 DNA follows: TGTGCCAGCAGTTGGGTAGGGTACGAGCAGTACTTC. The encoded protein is CASSWVGYEQYF.

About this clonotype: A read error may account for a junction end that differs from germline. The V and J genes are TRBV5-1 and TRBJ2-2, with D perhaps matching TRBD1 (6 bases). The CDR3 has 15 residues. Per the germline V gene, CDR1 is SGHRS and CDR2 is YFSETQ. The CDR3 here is CASSLSWGPTGEPFF. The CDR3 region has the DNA TGCGCCAGCAGCTTAAGCTGGGGGCCCACCGGGGAGCCGTTTTTT.

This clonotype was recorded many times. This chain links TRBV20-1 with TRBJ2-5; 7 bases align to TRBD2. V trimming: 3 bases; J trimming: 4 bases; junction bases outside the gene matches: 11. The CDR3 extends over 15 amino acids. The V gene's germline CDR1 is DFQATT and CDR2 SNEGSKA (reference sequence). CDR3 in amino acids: CSASPGRPGGETQYF. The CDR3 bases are TGCAGTGCTAGCCCGGGGAGGCCGGGAGGAGAGACCCAGTACTTC.

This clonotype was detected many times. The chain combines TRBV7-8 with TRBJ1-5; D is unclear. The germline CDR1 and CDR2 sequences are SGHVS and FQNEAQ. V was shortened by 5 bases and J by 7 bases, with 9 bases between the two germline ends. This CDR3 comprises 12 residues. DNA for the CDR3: TGTGCCAGCAGCCTCCAGATACAGCCCCAGCATTTT. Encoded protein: CASSLQIQPQHF.

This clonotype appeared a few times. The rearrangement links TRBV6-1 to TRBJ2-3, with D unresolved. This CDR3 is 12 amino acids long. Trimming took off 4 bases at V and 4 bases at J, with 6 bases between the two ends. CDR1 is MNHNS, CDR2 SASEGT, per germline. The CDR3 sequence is CASSVRADTQYF. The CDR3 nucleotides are TGTGCCAGCAGTGTCCGCGCAGATACGCAGTATTTT.

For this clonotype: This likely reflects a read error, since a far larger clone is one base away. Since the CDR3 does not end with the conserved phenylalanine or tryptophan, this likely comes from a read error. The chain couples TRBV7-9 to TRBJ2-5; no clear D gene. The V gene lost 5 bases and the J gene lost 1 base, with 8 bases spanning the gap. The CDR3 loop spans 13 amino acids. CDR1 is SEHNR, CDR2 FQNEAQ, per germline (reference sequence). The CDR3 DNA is TGTGCCAGCAGCCCAGACATCCAAGAGACCCAGTACCTC. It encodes CASSPDIQETQYL.

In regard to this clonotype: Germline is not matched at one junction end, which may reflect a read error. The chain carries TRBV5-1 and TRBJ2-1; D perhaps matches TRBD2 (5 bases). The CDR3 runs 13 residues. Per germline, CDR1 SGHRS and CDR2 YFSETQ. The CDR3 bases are TGTGCCAGCAGCTCCGACTACTACAATGAGCAGTTCTTC. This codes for CASSSDYYNEQFF.

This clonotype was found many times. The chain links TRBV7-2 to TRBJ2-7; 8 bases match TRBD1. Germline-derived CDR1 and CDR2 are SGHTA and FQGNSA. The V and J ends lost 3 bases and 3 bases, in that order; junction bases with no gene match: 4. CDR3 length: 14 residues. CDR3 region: CASSLAGGVYEQYF. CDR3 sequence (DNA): TGTGCCAGCAGCTTGGCAGGGGGCGTCTACGAGCAGTACTTC.